This TCR beta chain was observed in a study of technical replicates of blood from several donors. The table came from immunoSEQ multiplex PCR; TCRdb's copy has only in-frame clones and leaves some out. The table lists 70,000 or so clones, roughly 98% of them singletons, with approximately 0.2% in the top ten. The length of the CDR3 is 13 residues. CDR1 and CDR2 from the germline V gene are MNHNS and SASEGT. V was clipped by 5 bases and J by 5 bases; unmatched bases: 4. The chain employs TRBV6-1 and TRBJ1-1; 8 bases line up with TRBD1. Sequenced sample: T cells isolated from PBMCs. The TCR comes from a human donor in good health. The CDR3, as DNA: TGTGCCAGCAGTACCTACAGGGGGACTGAAGCTTTCTTT. This gives the protein CASSTYRGTEAFF.